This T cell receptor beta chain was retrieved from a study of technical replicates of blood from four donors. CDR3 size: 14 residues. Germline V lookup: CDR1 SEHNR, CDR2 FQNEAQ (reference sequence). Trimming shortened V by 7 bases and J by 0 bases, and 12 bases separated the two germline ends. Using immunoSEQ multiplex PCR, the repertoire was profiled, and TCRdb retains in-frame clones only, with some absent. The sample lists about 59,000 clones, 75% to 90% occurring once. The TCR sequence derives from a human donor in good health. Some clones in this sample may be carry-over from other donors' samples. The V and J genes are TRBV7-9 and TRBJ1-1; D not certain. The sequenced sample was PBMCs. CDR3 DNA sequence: TGTGCCAGCACCCACGCACAGTTGAACACTGAAGCTTTCTTT. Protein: CASTHAQLNTEAFF. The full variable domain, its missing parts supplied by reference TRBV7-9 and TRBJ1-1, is DTGVSQNPRHKITKRGQNVTFRCDPISEHNRLYWYRQTLGQGPEFLTYFQNEAQLEKSRLLSDRFSAERPKGSFSTLEIQRTEQGDSAMYLCASTHAQLNTEAFFGQGTRLTVV.